This is a list of T cell receptor beta chains from one sample in a study of early T cells in non-severe SARS-CoV-2 infection. From the 5' RACE reads, TCRdb called clonotypes with MiXCR, one entry per CDR3 protein. Here the sample spans around 39,000 distinct CDR3 sequences, approximately 8% being singletons. This material consisted of whole blood, taken at baseline. The receptors shown here come from an adult who was a healthcare worker with PCR-confirmed SARS-CoV-2 infection or an uninfected control (not recorded which). Each CDR3 is given without its conserved first and last residue. Each record gives: J gene, V gene, CDR3 protein.

TRBJ2-3 | TRBV20-1 | SARVGLAGDPASTDTQY
TRBJ1-4 | TRBV7-2 | ASSSDMGNEKLF
TRBJ1-6 | TRBV3-1 | ASSLRDRVPNSPLH
TRBJ2-2 | TRBV6-1 | ASSVDRAAGELF
TRBJ1-6 | TRBV28 | ASRSTGALSPLH
TRBJ1-2 | TRBV7-9 | ASSLMAGVMAGYT
TRBJ2-2 | TRBV12-3/TRBV12-4 | ASSFPGRGGLTGELF
TRBJ2-1 | TRBV24-1 | ATSVNPGLAGGNDEQF
TRBJ2-2 | TRBV4-1 | ASSQELLTGELF
TRBJ2-5 | TRBV3-1 | ASRGGGEETQY
TRBJ1-4 | TRBV5-6 | ASSTLGVLEAWEKLF
TRBJ1-6 | TRBV27 | ASRVTGVSSPLH
TRBJ2-2 | TRBV5-1 | ASSLSSNTGELF
TRBJ2-5 | TRBV11-2 | ASSSGRPETQY
TRBJ1-1 | TRBV11-2 | ASSSSDSENTEAF
TRBJ2-3 | TRBV7-9 | ASSHRQDDTQY
TRBJ2-7 | TRBV12-3/TRBV12-4 | ASSFGLEQY
TRBJ2-5 | TRBV7-3 | ASSLPGLGETQY
TRBJ2-1 | TRBV5-1 | ASSLDQWAYNEQF
TRBJ2-7 | TRBV28 | ASRSVGRTPMDEQY
TRBJ1-2 | TRBV5-1 | ASSLDGSANYGYT
TRBJ2-2 | TRBV20-1 | SAIEAAANTGELF
TRBJ1-2 | TRBV6-1 | ASSGQVPNYGYT
TRBJ2-1 | TRBV7-2 | ASSLAYLGYNEQF
TRBJ1-1 | TRBV12-2 | ASRLGQGRGTEAF
TRBJ2-6 | TRBV5-1 | ASSLVPGANVLT